Each of the 17 T cell receptor beta chains below was sequenced from the same sample in a study of yellow fever vaccine responses in identical twins (dated by TCRdb to between 2017 and 2018). The library was obtained by RT-PCR. Sequencing was performed on an Illumina HiSeq 2500. TCRdb ran its own pipeline on the public reads, namely fastp trimming at Q25 and MiXCR clone calling, and kept in-frame beta chains. Rows matching on CDR3 protein sequence are summarized as one entry with the most common DNA and genes. The sample contains around 15,000 distinct CDR3 sequences, 82% of them found a single time. The ten biggest clones cover around 2% of the sample. The starting material was T cells from blood (PBMCs), unsorted or a sorted subset (not recorded which), obtained before or after yellow fever vaccination (not recorded which). The source is a woman aged 18-29 years who received the yellow fever vaccine. Donor details come from another sample of the same person, matched by shared clones.

This clonotype was found once. The chain combines TRBV29-1 with TRBJ2-7; TRBD1 agrees at 9 bases. The germline V gene has CDR1 SQVTM and CDR2 ANQGSEA. This CDR3 has 13 amino acids. J gave up 1 base and V 6 bases, and 4 bases lay outside the gene matches. The CDR3 reads CSVGTGPSYEQYF. For the CDR3, the DNA is TGCAGCGTAGGGACAGGGCCATCCTACGAGCAGTACTTC.

The chain's CDR3 is CASTQVGGNTDTQYF. CDR3 nucleotide sequence: TGCGCCAGCACCCAAGTCGGGGGTAACACAGATACGCAGTATTTT. This chain connects TRBV5-1 to TRBJ2-3; maybe TRBD2 (6 bases). V was cut by 6 bases and J by 2 bases, with 16 bases left in between. The germline CDR1 and CDR2 sequences are SGHRS and YFSETQ. This CDR3 contains 15 residues.

The rearrangement uses TRBV23-1 and TRBJ2-7; D might be TRBD1 or TRBD2, each matching 5 bases. TRBV23-1 is designated an ORF whose function remains uncertain. The CDR3 is 15 amino acids. Trimming shortened V by 2 bases and J by 1 base, and 12 bases separated the two germline ends. The CDR3 nucleotides are TGCGCCAGCAGTCAACACCGGGACCGATCCTACGAGCAGTACTTC. Its translation: CASSQHRDRSYEQYF.

The chain joins TRBV7-9 to TRBJ1-5; D call uncertain. Per the germline V gene, CDR1 is SEHNR and CDR2 is FQNEAQ (reference sequence). This CDR3 spans 14 amino acids. The V and J ends lost 4 bases and 2 bases respectively, with 9 bases between them. Here the CDR3 reads CASSSDGRNQPQHF. The CDR3 nucleotides read TGTGCCAGCAGCTCGGACGGGCGCAATCAGCCCCAGCATTTT.

CDR3 in DNA: TGTGCCAGCAGCTTAGCCGTGGTCAATGAGCAGTTCTTC. Its translation is CASSLAVVNEQFF. The V and J genes are TRBV7-2 and TRBJ2-1; no clear D gene. Germline V gene data show CDR1 as SGHTA and CDR2 as FQGNSA. V dropped 0 bases and J dropped 6 bases, with 6 bases sitting between them. The CDR3 length is 13 residues.

J is TRBJ1-1 and V is TRBV11-1; perhaps TRBD1 as D (5 bases). Germline loops: CDR1 SGHAT, CDR2 FQDESV (reference sequence). The CDR3 has 13 residues. V lost 1 base and J lost 7, with 10 bases in between. The DNA of the CDR3 is TGTGCCAGCAGCTTAGTGGGGGGGGTTGAAGCTTTCTTT. Translation: CASSLVGGVEAFF.

The table lists this clonotype with a few counts. The gene calls are TRBV12-3 or TRBV12-4 and TRBJ2-7, with 7 bases fitting TRBD1. J lost 2 bases, V lost 3 bases, and 4 bases had no gene match. The CDR3 runs to 14 residues. The CDR3 sequence: CASSFRDRPYEQYF. The CDR3 DNA is TGTGCCAGCAGTTTCCGGGACAGACCCTACGAGCAGTACTTC.

This chain uses TRBV29-1 with TRBJ2-1; D tentatively fits TRBD1 or TRBD2 (5 bases each). V was trimmed by 7 bases and J by 0 bases, leaving 7 bases between them. This CDR3 comprises 12 residues. CDR1 is SQVTM and CDR2 is ANQGSEA in the germline V gene. CDR3 in DNA: TGCAGCGGAGGGGCCTCCTACAATGAGCAGTTCTTC. This encodes CSGGASYNEQFF.

This rearrangement joins TRBV10-3 to TRBJ1-6; D call uncertain. From germline, CDR1 is ENHRY and CDR2 SYGVKD. CDR3 length: 16 amino acids. Trimming removed 3 bases at V and 0 bases at J, with 9 bases between. The CDR3 loop reads CAISDSRNSYNSPLHF. CDR3 bases: TGTGCCATCAGTGACAGTAGGAACTCCTATAATTCACCCCTCCACTTT.

The chain combines TRBV15 with TRBJ2-1, with 13 positions matching TRBD2. Unmatched junction bases numbered 2, after V lost 0 bases and J lost 6 bases. Germline V gene data show CDR1 as LNHNV and CDR2 as YYDKDF (reference sequence). This CDR3 is 16 amino acids long. In DNA form, the CDR3 reads TGTGCCACCAGCAGAGAAACTAGCGGGAGGGGCAATGAGCAGTTCTTC. Protein: CATSRETSGRGNEQFF.

The chain carries TRBV11-1 and TRBJ1-5, with D hard to call. V lost 0 bases to trimming and J lost 0 bases, with 6 bases between them. Germline CDR1 reads SGHAT; CDR2 reads FQDESV (reference sequence). This CDR3 is built from 15 residues. The CDR3 loop reads CASSLAGFSNQPQHF. CDR3 in DNA: TGTGCCAGCAGCTTAGCGGGGTTTAGCAATCAGCCCCAGCATTTT.

This chain links TRBV20-1 with TRBJ1-4; no reliable D call. Per the germline V gene, CDR1 is DFQATT and CDR2 is SNEGSKA (reference sequence). This CDR3 has 13 amino acids. The ends were cut back, 5 bases at V and 0 bases at J, with 7 bases in the middle. The CDR3 loop is CSARVTTNEKLFF. Written as DNA, the CDR3 is TGCAGTGCTCGAGTCACAACTAATGAAAAACTGTTTTTT.

CDR3 loop: CASSLRGLASGQFF. Written as DNA, the CDR3 is TGTGCCAGCAGTTTGAGGGGACTAGCAAGTGGGCAGTTCTTC. The chain has TRBV12-3 or TRBV12-4 and TRBJ2-1; 9 nucleotides match TRBD2. V lost 3 bases to trimming and J lost 12 bases; unmatched junction nucleotides: 9. The CDR3 is made up of 14 amino acids.

The chain has TRBV5-1 and TRBJ2-3, with a tentative D call TRBD1 (5 bases). Trimming removed 5 bases from V and 1 base from J, with 14 bases in between. CDR3 length: 15 amino acids. Germline CDR1 and CDR2: SGHRS and YFSETQ. The CDR3: CASSTTDQRTDTQYF. CDR3 nucleotides: TGCGCCAGCAGTACGACAGATCAACGCACAGATACGCAGTATTTT.

The J gene is TRBJ2-7, the V gene TRBV29-1; TRBD1 matches at 7 bases. Gene TRBJ2-1 matches the end of the DNA better, so the J call may be wrong. CDR3 length equals 11 residues. Germline values: CDR1 SQVTM, CDR2 ANQGSEA. CDR3 coding DNA: TGCAGCGTTGGACAGGGCTACGAGCAGTTCTTC. Translated: CSVGQGYEQFF.

The CDR3 region is CASSASVRSYEQYF. DNA for the CDR3: TGTGCCAGCAGCGCTAGCGTCCGCTCCTACGAGCAGTACTTC. The chain uses TRBV7-8 and TRBJ2-7, with D possibly being TRBD2 (6 bases). CDR1 and CDR2 from the germline V gene are SGHVS and FQNEAQ. The V end lost 5 bases, the J end lost 0 bases, and 11 bases lay between the germline ends. This CDR3 is 14 amino acids long.

The sample holds a few counts of this clonotype. J is TRBJ2-7 and V is TRBV10-1; 9 bases match TRBD2. The ends lost 4 bases at V and 2 bases at J; junction bases unmatched: 6. The CDR3 extends over 15 amino acids. Germline CDR1 and CDR2: WNHNN and SYGVQD (reference sequence). The chain's CDR3 is CASSVASGTPYEQYF. For the CDR3, the DNA is TGCGCCAGCAGTGTGGCTAGCGGGACGCCCTACGAGCAGTACTTC.